The 17 T cell receptor beta chains below were found in one sample sequenced in a study of blood T cell repertoires in COVID-19 (TCRdb year 2020). Libraries were made using the immunoSEQ multiplex PCR assay. TCRdb obtained this table from immuneACCESS and retained in-frame rearrangements with V and J assigned. These tables miss some clones; where compared with another copy, unresolved V genes account for less than half of the shortfall, and the remainder is unexplained. Recorded for this sample are under 200,000 clones; around 77% of them occurred a single time. The top ten clonotypes cover roughly 3.1% of the sample. The sample consisted of peripheral blood. Receptor source: a man between 65 and 85 years old with acute or convalescent COVID-19.

This clone was seen only a few times. The genes are TRBV5-6 and TRBJ1-4; D is uncertain. The CDR3 is 15 residues long. The germline gives CDR1 SGHDT, CDR2 YYEEEE. With 3 bases removed from V and 8 bases from J, the gap between germline ends came to 17 bases. Written as DNA, the CDR3 is TGTGCCAGCAGCTACCGAGGGCCTTCGGGGGAAAAACTGTTTTTT. Its translation is CASSYRGPSGEKLFF.

V usage is TRBV19 and J usage is TRBJ2-3, with unresolved D. CDR1 is LNHDA, CDR2 SQIVND, per germline (reference sequence). CDR3 length: 15 amino acids. Trimming took off 0 bases at V and 0 bases at J, with 7 bases between the two ends. The CDR3 DNA reads as TGTGCCAGTAGTATAGAAGTCAGAAGCACAGATACGCAGTATTTT. Amino acid sequence: CASSIEVRSTDTQYF. The whole variable domain, remainder taken from reference TRBV19 and TRBJ2-3, is DGGITQSPKYLFRKEGQNVTLSCEQNLNHDAMYWYRQDPGQGLRLIYYSQIVNDFQKGDIAEGYSVSREKKESFPLTVTSAQKNPTAFYLCASSIEVRSTDTQYFGPGTRLTVL.

This clone has just one count. This chain links TRBV28 with TRBJ1-4; 7 nucleotides match TRBD1. The CDR3 consists of 15 residues. Germline CDR1 MDHEN, CDR2 SYDVKM. The V segment lost 3 bases and the J segment 5 bases; nucleotides outside the gene matches: 6. CDR3 bases: TGTGCCAGCAGTTTGCCGGGACAGCTAAATGAAAAACTGTTTTTT. Translation gives CASSLPGQLNEKLFF.

V usage is TRBV10-3 and J usage is TRBJ1-1; unclear D gene. The V end lost 3 bases, the J end lost 3 bases, and 5 bases lay between the germline ends. CDR1 ENHRY and CDR2 SYGVKD come from the germline V gene. This CDR3 contains 12 residues. CDR3 loop: CAISDRDTEAFF. Written as DNA, the CDR3 is TGTGCCATCAGTGATCGGGACACTGAAGCTTTCTTT.

The CDR3 bases are TGTGCCAGCATCTGGCAGGACTCCTACGAGCAGTACTTC. This translates into CASIWQDSYEQYF. V usage is TRBV2 and J usage is TRBJ2-7, with unresolved D. This CDR3 region has 13 residues. V shed 7 bases and J shed 0 bases, with 10 bases lying between them. Germline-derived CDR1 and CDR2 are SNHLY and FYNNEI. Full variable domain (remainder filled in from reference TRBV2 and TRBJ2-7): EPEVTQTPSHQVTQMGQEVILRCVPISNHLYFYWYRQILGQKVEFLVSFYNNEISEKSEIFDDQFSVERPDGSNFTLKIRSTKLEDSAMYFCASIWQDSYEQYFGPGTRLTVT.

J is TRBJ2-7 and V is TRBV27, with D tentatively TRBD1 (5 bases). Germline V lookup: CDR1 MNHEY, CDR2 SMNVEV (reference sequence). V gave up 5 bases and J gave up 6 bases, with 14 bases separating them. CDR3 size: 13 residues. In nucleotides, the CDR3 is TGTGCCAGCAGTGCCGAAACAGGTTTCGAGCAGTACTTC. Residues: CASSAETGFEQYF.

This clone appeared a few times. V and J are TRBV18 and TRBJ1-2, with D hard to call. V dropped 2 bases and J dropped 0 bases, with 4 bases sitting between them. Germline assignment: CDR1 KGHSH and CDR2 LQKENI. The length of the CDR3 is 13 residues. The CDR3 protein is CASSPGANYGYTF. DNA for the CDR3: TGTGCCAGCTCACCAGGAGCTAACTATGGCTACACCTTC.

The CDR3 DNA sequence: TGTGCCAGCACCGACAGGGGCCTTTACAATGAGCAGTTCTTC. Translating gives CASTDRGLYNEQFF. The gene calls are TRBV6-5 and TRBJ2-1, with TRBD1 matching over 8 bases. The germline V gene encodes CDR1 MNHEY and CDR2 SVGAGI. J lost 4 bases, V lost 7 bases, and 6 bases had no gene match. The CDR3 length is 14 residues.

The V call is TRBV7-2, the J call TRBJ2-3; a weak D match, TRBD2 (7 bases). The CDR3 length is 14 residues. Trimming cost V 5 bases and J 4 bases, with 13 bases left between them. The germline V gene encodes CDR1 SGHTA and CDR2 FQGNSA. The CDR3 coding sequence is TGTGCCAGCAGCCGCGGCGGGGGCGCAGATACGCAGTATTTT. Translating it yields CASSRGGGADTQYF.

This clone was seen a handful of times. The V call is TRBV5-3, the J call TRBJ2-3, with 8 bases lining up with TRBD2. TRBV5-3 falls under the ORF class, with uncertain function. V gave up 4 bases and J gave up 9 bases; unmatched junction bases: 13. The CDR3 spans 15 residues. CDR3 in amino acids: CARSISGTHRWTQYF. Written as DNA, the CDR3 is TGTGCCAGAAGCATTAGCGGGACCCACCGTTGGACGCAGTATTTT.

This sequence joins TRBV7-6 and TRBJ1-1; D may be TRBD1 (5 bases). The CDR3 totals 17 residues. V was cut by 5 bases and J by 6 bases, with 25 bases left in between. Germline V gene sequence: CDR1 SGHVS, CDR2 FNYEAQ. This CDR3 is CASSPTASGALGPEAFF. CDR3 in DNA: TGTGCCAGCAGCCCGACAGCCTCCGGCGCCCTCGGCCCTGAAGCTTTCTTT.

V usage is TRBV7-2 and J usage is TRBJ2-1; D is uncertain. CDR3 size: 16 residues. Germline V CDR1 and CDR2: SGHTA, FQGNSA. V lost 5 bases and J 0 bases, leaving 14 bases between the germline ends. The CDR3 DNA reads TGTGCCAGCAGCAGGCAGTTGAGGAGCTCCTACAATGAGCAGTTCTTC. Amino acids: CASSRQLRSSYNEQFF.

On this clone itself: The sample contains more than one DNA sequence encoding this CDR3. The gene calls are TRBV6-5 and TRBJ1-6; TRBD1 matches 7 bases. The CDR3 consists of 15 residues. The germline V gene encodes CDR1 MNHEY and CDR2 SVGAGI. V gave up 0 bases and J gave up 8 bases; unmatched junction bases: 4. CDR3 loop: CASSYSRTGDSPLHF. CDR3 nucleotide sequence: TGTGCCAGCAGTTACTCGCGAACAGGGGATTCACCCCTCCACTTT.

The chain uses TRBV2 and TRBJ2-1; tentatively, D is TRBD2 (7 bases). The CDR3 totals 15 residues. Germline CDR1 is SNHLY and CDR2 is FYNNEI. V was pared by 7 bases and J by 4 bases, with 17 bases between. CDR3 in DNA: TGTGCCAGCATCCCGTCGGGGGGCCCTTACAATGAGCAGTTCTTC. It translates to CASIPSGGPYNEQFF. The whole variable domain, remainder taken from reference TRBV2 and TRBJ2-1, is EPEVTQTPSHQVTQMGQEVILRCVPISNHLYFYWYRQILGQKVEFLVSFYNNEISEKSEIFDDQFSVERPDGSNFTLKIRSTKLEDSAMYFCASIPSGGPYNEQFFGPGTRLTVL.

The CDR3 loop is CASSGRTGGSQPQHF. The DNA for the CDR3 is TGTGCCAGCAGCGGGAGGACAGGGGGCTCTCAGCCCCAGCATTTT. The rearrangement links TRBV5-6 to TRBJ1-5, with 11 bases fitting TRBD1. The CDR3 runs to 15 residues. V was clipped by 4 bases and J by 6 bases; unmatched bases: 6. Per the germline V gene, CDR1 is SGHDT and CDR2 is YYEEEE.

This clone was observed a single time. The rearrangement joins TRBV2 to TRBJ1-6; 7 nucleotides line up with TRBD1. Germline CDR1 and CDR2: SNHLY and FYNNEI. V lost 9 bases and J lost 4; bases outside the gene matches: 6. The CDR3 has 14 amino acids. The CDR3 is CASWTGDYNSPLHF. CDR3 DNA: TGTGCCAGTTGGACAGGTGATTATAATTCACCCCTCCACTTT.

The chain recombines TRBV24-1 with TRBJ2-3, with no clear D. V lost 3 bases to trimming and J lost 8 bases, with 11 bases between them. This CDR3 contains 13 residues. Germline V gene data show CDR1 as KGHDR and CDR2 as SFDVKD. The CDR3 reads CATSDPALGTQYF. CDR3 DNA: TGTGCCACCAGTGATCCAGCGTTGGGTACGCAGTATTTT.